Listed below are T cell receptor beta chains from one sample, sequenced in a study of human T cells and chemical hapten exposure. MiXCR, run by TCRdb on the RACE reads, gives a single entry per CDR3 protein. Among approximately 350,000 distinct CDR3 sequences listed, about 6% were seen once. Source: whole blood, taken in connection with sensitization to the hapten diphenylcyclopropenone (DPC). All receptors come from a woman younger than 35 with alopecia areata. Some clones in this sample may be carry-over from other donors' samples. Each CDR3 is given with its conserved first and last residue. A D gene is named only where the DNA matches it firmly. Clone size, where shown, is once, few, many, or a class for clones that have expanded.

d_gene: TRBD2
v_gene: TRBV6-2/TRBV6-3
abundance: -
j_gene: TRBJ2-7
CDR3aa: CASSYSRGGAYEQYF
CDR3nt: TGTGCCAGCAGTTACTCCCGCGGGGGGGCCTACGAGCAGTACTTC

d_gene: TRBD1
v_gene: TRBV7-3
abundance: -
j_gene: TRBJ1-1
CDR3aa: CASSSTGETEAFF
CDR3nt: TGTGCCAGCAGCTCCACAGGGGAAACTGAAGCTTTCTTT

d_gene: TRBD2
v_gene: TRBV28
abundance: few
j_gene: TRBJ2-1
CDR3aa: CASSLGGLPYNEQFF
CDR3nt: TGTGCCAGCAGTTTAGGGGGACTACCTTACAATGAGCAGTTCTTC

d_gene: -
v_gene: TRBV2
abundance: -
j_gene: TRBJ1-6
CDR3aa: CASSGEGEFYNSPLHF
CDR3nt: TGTGCCAGCAGTGGTGAGGGAGAGTTCTATAATTCACCCCTCCACTTT

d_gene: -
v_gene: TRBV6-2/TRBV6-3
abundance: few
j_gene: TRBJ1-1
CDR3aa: CASTRVSDTEAFF
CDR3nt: TGTGCCAGCACGCGGGTTTCGGACACTGAAGCTTTCTTT

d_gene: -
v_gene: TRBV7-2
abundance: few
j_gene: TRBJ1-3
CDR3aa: CASSLFSLGPGRSGNTIYF
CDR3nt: TGTGCCAGCAGCTTATTTTCCTTAGGACCAGGGAGGTCAGGAAACACCATATATTTT

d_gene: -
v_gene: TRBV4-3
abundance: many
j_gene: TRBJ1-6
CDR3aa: CASSQATGVNSPLHF
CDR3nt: TGCGCCAGCAGCCAAGCAACGGGGGTAAATTCACCCCTCCACTTT

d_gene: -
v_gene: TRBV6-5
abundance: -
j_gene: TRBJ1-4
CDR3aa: CASRGTTNEKLFF
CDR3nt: TGTGCCAGCAGAGGGACCACCAATGAAAAACTGTTTTTT

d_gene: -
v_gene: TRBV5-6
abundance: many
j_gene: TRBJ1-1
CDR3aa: CASSLEDREAFF
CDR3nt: TGTGCCAGCAGCTTGGAGGACAGAGAAGCTTTCTTT

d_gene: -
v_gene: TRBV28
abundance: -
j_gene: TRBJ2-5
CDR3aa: CASSTEETQYF
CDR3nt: TGTGCCAGCAGTACAGAAGAGACCCAGTACTTC

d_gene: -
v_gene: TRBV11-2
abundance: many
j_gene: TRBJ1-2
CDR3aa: CASSPLRTRDYGYTF
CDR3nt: TGTGCCAGCAGCCCACTCCGGACAAGGGACTATGGCTACACCTTC

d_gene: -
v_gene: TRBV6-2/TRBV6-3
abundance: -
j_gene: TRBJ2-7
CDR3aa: CASSQAGDFYEQYF
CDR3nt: TGTGCCTCCTCTCAGGCAGGGGATTTCTACGAGCAGTACTTC

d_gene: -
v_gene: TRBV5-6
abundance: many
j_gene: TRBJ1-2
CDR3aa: CASSLEGNYGYTF
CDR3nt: TGCGCCAGCAGCTTGGAGGGAAACTATGGCTACACCTTC

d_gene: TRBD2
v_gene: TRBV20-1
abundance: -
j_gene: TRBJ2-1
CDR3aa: CSAREGWVTSGGEQFF
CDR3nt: TGCAGTGCTAGAGAAGGATGGGTAACTAGCGGGGGTGAGCAGTTCTTC

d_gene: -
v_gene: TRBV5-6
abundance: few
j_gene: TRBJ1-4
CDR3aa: CASTPNGDNEKLFF
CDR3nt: TGTGCCAGCACCCCGAACGGGGATAATGAAAAACTGTTTTTT

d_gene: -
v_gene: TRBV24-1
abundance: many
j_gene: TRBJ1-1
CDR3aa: CATSDPAGEGQNTEAFF
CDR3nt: TGTGCCACCAGTGACCCCGCTGGGGAGGGACAGAACACTGAAGCTTTCTTT

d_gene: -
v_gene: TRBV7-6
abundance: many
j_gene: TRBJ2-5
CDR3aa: CASSLAREETQYF
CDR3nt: TGTGCCAGCAGCTTAGCTAGGGAAGAGACCCAGTACTTC

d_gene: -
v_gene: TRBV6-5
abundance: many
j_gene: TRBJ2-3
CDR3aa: CASSYRVTSTDTQYF
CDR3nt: TGTGCCAGCAGCTACAGAGTTACTAGCACAGATACGCAGTATTTT

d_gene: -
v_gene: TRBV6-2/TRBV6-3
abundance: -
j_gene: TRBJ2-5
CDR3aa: CASNQVQETQYF
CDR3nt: TGTGCCAGCAATCAGGTACAAGAGACCCAGTACTTC

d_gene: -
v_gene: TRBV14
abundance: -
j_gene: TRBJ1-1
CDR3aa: CASSQGATGEAFF
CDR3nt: TGTGCCAGCAGCCAAGGCGCAACAGGTGAAGCTTTCTTT

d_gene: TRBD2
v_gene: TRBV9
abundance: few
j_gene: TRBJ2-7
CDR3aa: CASSADPGGLYEQYF
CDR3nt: TGTGCCAGCAGCGCGGACCCGGGGGGGCTGTACGAGCAGTACTTC

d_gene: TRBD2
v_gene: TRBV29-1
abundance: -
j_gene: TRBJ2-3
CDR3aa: CSVEDASGGDTQYF
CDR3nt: TGCAGCGTTGAAGATGCTAGCGGGGGGGATACGCAGTATTTT

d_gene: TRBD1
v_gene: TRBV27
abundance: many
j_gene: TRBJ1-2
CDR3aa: CASRTGAVPNYGYTF
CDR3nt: TGTGCCAGCAGGACAGGGGCCGTCCCTAACTATGGCTACACCTTC

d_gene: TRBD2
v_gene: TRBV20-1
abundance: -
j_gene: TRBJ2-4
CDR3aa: CSATGLAGAGNIQYF
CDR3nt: TGCAGTGCCACGGGACTAGCGGGGGCCGGGAACATTCAGTACTTC

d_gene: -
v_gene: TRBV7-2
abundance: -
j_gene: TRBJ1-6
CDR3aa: CASSLNGATRSYNSPLHF
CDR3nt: TGTGCCAGCAGCTTAAATGGTGCCACCCGCTCCTATAATTCACCCCTCCACTTT

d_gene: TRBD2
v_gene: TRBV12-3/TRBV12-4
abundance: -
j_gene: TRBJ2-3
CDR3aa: CASRDPSGGSDTQYF
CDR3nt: TGTGCCAGCAGGGACCCTAGCGGGGGATCAGATACGCAGTATTTT

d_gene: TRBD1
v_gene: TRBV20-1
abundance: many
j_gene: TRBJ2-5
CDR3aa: CSARATGTDEETQYF
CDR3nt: TGCAGTGCTAGAGCGACCGGGACAGATGAAGAGACCCAGTACTTC

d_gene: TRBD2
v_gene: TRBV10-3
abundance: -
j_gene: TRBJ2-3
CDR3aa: CAISEAGVRTDTQYF
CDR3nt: TGTGCCATCAGTGAAGCGGGGGTTCGCACAGATACGCAGTATTTT

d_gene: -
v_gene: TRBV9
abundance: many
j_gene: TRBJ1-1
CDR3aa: CASSVAGTPNTEAFF
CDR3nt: TGTGCCAGCAGCGTAGCTGGGACGCCGAACACTGAAGCTTTCTTT

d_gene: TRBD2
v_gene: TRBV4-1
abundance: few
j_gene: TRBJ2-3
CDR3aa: CASSQYSSGGTDTQYF
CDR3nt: TGCGCCAGCAGCCAATACTCTAGCGGGGGCACAGATACGCAGTATTTT

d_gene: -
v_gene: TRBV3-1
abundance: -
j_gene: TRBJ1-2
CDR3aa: CASSQVKVSGYTF
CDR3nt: TGTGCCAGCAGCCAAGTTAAGGTGTCTGGCTACACCTTC

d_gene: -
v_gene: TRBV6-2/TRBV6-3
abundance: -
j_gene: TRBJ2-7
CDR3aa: CATGVSYEQYF
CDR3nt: TGTGCCACCGGGGTCTCCTACGAGCAGTACTTC

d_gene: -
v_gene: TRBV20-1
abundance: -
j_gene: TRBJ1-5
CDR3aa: CSARVNGGVNQPQHF
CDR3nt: TGCAGTGCTAGAGTAAACGGGGGAGTCAATCAGCCCCAGCATTTT

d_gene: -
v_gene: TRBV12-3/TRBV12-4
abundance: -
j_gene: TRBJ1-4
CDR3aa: CASSLVEKLFF
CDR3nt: TGTGCCAGCAGTTTAGTCGAAAAACTGTTTTTT

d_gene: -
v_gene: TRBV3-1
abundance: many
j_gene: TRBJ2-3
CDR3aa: CASSQDLSEGRYTQYF
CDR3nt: TGTGCCAGCAGCCAAGATCTTTCCGAGGGGAGGTATACGCAGTATTTT

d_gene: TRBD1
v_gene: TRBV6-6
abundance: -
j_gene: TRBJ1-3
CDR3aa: CASSLQGRNTIYF
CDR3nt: TGTGCCAGCAGTTTACAGGGGAGAAACACCATATATTTT

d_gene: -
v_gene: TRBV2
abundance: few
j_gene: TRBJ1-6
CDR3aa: CASSNLQNSPLHF
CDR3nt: TGTGCCAGCAGTAACTTACAAAATTCACCCCTCCACTTT

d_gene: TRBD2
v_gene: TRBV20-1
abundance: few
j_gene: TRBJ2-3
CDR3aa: CSLAGGPTDTQYF
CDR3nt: TGCAGCCTAGCGGGGGGGCCCACAGATACGCAGTATTTT

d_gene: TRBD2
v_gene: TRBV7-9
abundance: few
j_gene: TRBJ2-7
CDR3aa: CASSRIAGGGLGEQYF
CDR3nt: TGTGCCAGCAGCCGGATAGCGGGGGGAGGATTAGGCGAGCAGTACTTC

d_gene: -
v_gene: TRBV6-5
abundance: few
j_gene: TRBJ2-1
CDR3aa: CASSYSGAHNEQFF
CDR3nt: TGTGCCAGCAGTTACTCAGGGGCGCATAATGAGCAGTTCTTC

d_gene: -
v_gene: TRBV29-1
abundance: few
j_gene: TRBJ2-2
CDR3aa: CSAAGTPRLGELFF
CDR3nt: TGCAGCGCCGCCGGGACACCGCGCCTCGGGGAGCTGTTTTTT

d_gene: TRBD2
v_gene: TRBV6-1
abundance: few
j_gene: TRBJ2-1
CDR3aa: CASSESSGGTYNEQFF
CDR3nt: TGTGCCAGCAGTGAAAGTAGCGGGGGGACCTACAATGAGCAGTTCTTC

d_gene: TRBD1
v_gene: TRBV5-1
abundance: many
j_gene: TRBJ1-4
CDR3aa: CASSFGTGEVANEKLFF
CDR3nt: TGCGCCAGCAGCTTTGGGACAGGGGAAGTTGCTAATGAAAAACTGTTTTTT

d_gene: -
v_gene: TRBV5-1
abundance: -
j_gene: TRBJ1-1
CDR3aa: CASSLDPTMNTEAFF
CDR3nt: TGCGCCAGCAGCTTGGACCCAACGATGAACACTGAAGCTTTCTTT

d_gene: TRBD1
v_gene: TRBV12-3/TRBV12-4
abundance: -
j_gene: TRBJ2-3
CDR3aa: CASSFGQGYTDTQYF
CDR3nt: TGTGCCAGCAGTTTTGGACAGGGGTACACAGATACGCAGTATTTT

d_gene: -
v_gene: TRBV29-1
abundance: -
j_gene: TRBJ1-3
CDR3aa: CSVLDRKGNTIYF
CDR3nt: TGCAGCGTCCTCGACAGAAAAGGAAACACCATATATTTT

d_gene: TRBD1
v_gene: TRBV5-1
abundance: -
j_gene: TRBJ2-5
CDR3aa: CASSPWTGGRETQYF
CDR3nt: TGCGCCAGCAGCCCCTGGACAGGGGGGCGAGAGACCCAGTACTTC

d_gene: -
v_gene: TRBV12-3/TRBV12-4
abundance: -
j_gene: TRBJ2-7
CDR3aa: CASIFDSMFWGYEQYF
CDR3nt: TGTGCCAGCATCTTTGACTCCATGTTCTGGGGTTACGAGCAGTACTTC

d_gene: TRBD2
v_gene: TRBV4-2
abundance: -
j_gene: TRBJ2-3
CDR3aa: CASSRSSGVGEDTQYF
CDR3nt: TGTGCCAGCAGCCGCTCGAGCGGGGTCGGGGAAGATACGCAGTATTTT

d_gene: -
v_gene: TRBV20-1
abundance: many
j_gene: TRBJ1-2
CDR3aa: CSAPRTYADGYTF
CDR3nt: TGCAGTGCCCCACGGACTTACGCCGATGGCTACACCTTC

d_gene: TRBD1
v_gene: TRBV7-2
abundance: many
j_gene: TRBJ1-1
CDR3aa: CASSFRQGNTEAFF
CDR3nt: TGCGCCAGCAGCTTTCGACAGGGGAACACTGAAGCTTTCTTT

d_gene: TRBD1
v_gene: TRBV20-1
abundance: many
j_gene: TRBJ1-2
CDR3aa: CSARDSTNYGYTF
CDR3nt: TGCAGTGCTCGGGACAGTACTAACTATGGCTACACCTTC

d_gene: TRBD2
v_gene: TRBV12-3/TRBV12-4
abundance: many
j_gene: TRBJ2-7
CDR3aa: CASSTGLAERPYEQYF
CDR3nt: TGTGCCAGCAGTACCGGACTAGCGGAGCGGCCCTACGAGCAGTACTTC

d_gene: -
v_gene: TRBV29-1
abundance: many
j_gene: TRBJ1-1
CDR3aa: CSVEPGAGTEAFF
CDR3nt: TGCAGCGTTGAACCAGGGGCTGGCACTGAAGCTTTCTTT

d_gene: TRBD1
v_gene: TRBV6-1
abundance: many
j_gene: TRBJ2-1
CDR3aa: CASSYGTGDYNEQFF
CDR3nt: TGTGCCAGCAGCTACGGGACAGGGGATTACAATGAGCAGTTCTTC

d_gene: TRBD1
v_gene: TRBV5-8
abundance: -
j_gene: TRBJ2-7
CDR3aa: CASSVDRAYEQYF
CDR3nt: TGTGCCAGCAGCGTCGACAGGGCCTACGAGCAGTACTTC

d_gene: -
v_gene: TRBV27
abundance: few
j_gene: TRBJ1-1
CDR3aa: CASSLSIDRTEAFF
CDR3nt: TGTGCCAGCAGTTTATCGATAGACAGAACTGAAGCTTTCTTT